These 18 T cell receptor beta chains share one sample of origin, sequenced in a study of blood T cell repertoires in COVID-19. Measured with immunoSEQ multiplex PCR; TCRdb has only the in-frame clones, and not every one. Counted here are hundreds of thousands of clones, approximately 90% occurring once; the ten biggest clones make up 5.5% to 7.5%. The specimen sequenced was peripheral blood. All receptors come from a man in his sixties who had recovered from COVID-19.

The chain carries TRBV7-9 and TRBJ1-3, with 9 bases aligning to TRBD1. Germline V gene sequence: CDR1 SEHNR, CDR2 FQNEAQ (reference sequence). V was pared by 5 bases and J by 0 bases, with 5 bases of the junction left unmatched. The CDR3 runs 16 residues. The CDR3 DNA reads as TGTGCCAGCAGCCGGGACAGGGCCGACTCTGGAAACACCATATATTTT. Protein sequence: CASSRDRADSGNTIYF.

This clone was seen once. The chain carries TRBV7-2 and TRBJ2-1, with D perhaps matching TRBD2 (6 bases). Germline CDR1 and CDR2: SGHTA and FQGNSA. Between the trimmed V and J ends, which lost 5 bases and 10 bases, there was a span of 15 bases. This CDR3 is 13 amino acids long. CDR3 loop: CASSPRIAGEQFF. The CDR3 bases are TGTGCCAGCAGCCCACGGATTGCGGGGGAGCAGTTCTTC.

This clone was seen repeatedly, ten times or more. This chain uses TRBV2 with TRBJ1-4; D is uncertain. Between the trimmed V and J ends, which lost 4 bases and 8 bases, there was a span of 8 bases. The germline gives CDR1 SNHLY, CDR2 FYNNEI. The CDR3 loop spans 12 amino acids. CDR3 sequence: CASSVYREKLFF. The CDR3 DNA reads TGTGCCAGCAGTGTGTACCGGGAAAAACTGTTTTTT. The full variable domain, with the rest looked up from reference TRBV2 and TRBJ1-4, is EPEVTQTPSHQVTQMGQEVILRCVPISNHLYFYWYRQILGQKVEFLVSFYNNEISEKSEIFDDQFSVERPDGSNFTLKIRSTKLEDSAMYFCASSVYREKLFFGSGTQLSVL.

The rearrangement joins TRBV30 to TRBJ1-1; weak D call: TRBD1 (5 bases). Germline lookup yields CDR1 GTSNPN and CDR2 SVGIG (reference sequence). The CDR3 contains 13 residues. V dropped 0 bases and J dropped 7 bases, with 12 bases sitting between them. DNA for the CDR3: TGTGCCTGGAGTGTCAAGACAGCGGGTGAAGCTTTCTTT. Encoded protein: CAWSVKTAGEAFF.

This clone was detected only once. The genes are TRBV6-5 and TRBJ1-6; the D is unclear. The V and J ends lost 3 bases and 0 bases respectively, with 3 bases between them. CDR1 is MNHEY, CDR2 SVGAGI, per germline. CDR3 length: 14 residues. The CDR3 region has the DNA TGTGCCAGCAGTTATAACTCCTATAATTCACCCCTCCACTTT. This codes for CASSYNSYNSPLHF.

The rearrangement joins TRBV19 to TRBJ1-4; tentative D call: TRBD1 (6 bases). The length of the CDR3 is 14 residues. Trimming stripped 7 bases from V and 8 bases from J, with 17 bases between. The V gene's germline CDR1 is LNHDA and CDR2 SQIVND (reference sequence). The CDR3 sequence: CASTRGGLGEKLFF. As DNA, the CDR3 is TGTGCCAGTACCCGGGGGGGGCTAGGGGAAAAACTGTTTTTT.

The V and J genes are TRBV30 and TRBJ2-7; 8 bases line up with TRBD1. V was pared by 8 bases and J by 7 bases, with 13 bases of the junction left unmatched. This CDR3 has 13 residues. The germline CDR1 and CDR2 sequences are GTSNPN and SVGIG (reference sequence). CDR3 region: CALSGQALEEQYF. The CDR3 DNA reads as TGTGCCCTGTCGGGACAGGCCCTGGAAGAGCAGTACTTC.

The chain couples TRBV11-2 to TRBJ1-2; tentative D call: TRBD1 (6 bases). CDR1 SGHAT and CDR2 FQNNGV come from the germline V gene. V gave up 4 bases and J gave up 1 base, with 13 bases separating them. This CDR3 has 15 residues. In nucleotides, the CDR3 is TGTGCCAGCAGCTCTTGGACAGCATATAACTATGGCTACACCTTC. It specifies CASSSWTAYNYGYTF.

This rearrangement joins TRBV11-3 to TRBJ2-2; TRBD2 matches at 8 bases. CDR1 is SGHNT, CDR2 YENEEA, per germline. V shed 1 base, J shed 4 bases, and the junction held 8 bases outside the gene matches. The CDR3 sequence is 17 residues long. This CDR3 is CASSLGQTSEPTGELFF. In DNA form, the CDR3 reads TGTGCCAGCAGCTTAGGGCAGACTAGCGAACCCACCGGGGAGCTGTTTTTT.

V and J are TRBV11-2 and TRBJ1-1; D call uncertain. The CDR3 sequence is 16 residues long. CDR1 and CDR2 (germline): SGHAT, FQNNGV. V shed 0 bases and J shed 0 bases, with 11 bases lying between them. This CDR3 is CASSLDPRRLNTEAFF. The CDR3 DNA is TGTGCCAGCAGCTTAGATCCGAGGAGATTGAACACTGAAGCTTTCTTT.

The chain combines TRBV9 with TRBJ2-1; possibly TRBD1 for D (6 bases). The CDR3 contains 15 residues. Germline V gives CDR1 SGDLS, CDR2 YYNGEE. Trimming removed 0 bases at V and 4 bases at J, with 11 bases between. CDR3 DNA: TGTGCCAGCAGCGTAGGGACAGTTGCGTACAATGAGCAGTTCTTC. Translation: CASSVGTVAYNEQFF.

The rearrangement uses TRBV27 and TRBJ1-1, with D possibly matching TRBD1 (6 bases). The CDR3 has 13 amino acids. Trimming removed 7 bases at V and 4 bases at J, with 13 bases between. In germline, CDR1 is MNHEY, CDR2 SMNVEV (reference sequence). Here the CDR3 reads CASTMTGATEAFF. In DNA form, the CDR3 reads TGTGCCAGCACCATGACAGGCGCCACTGAAGCTTTCTTT.

The rearrangement links TRBV28 to TRBJ2-1; 7 bases are a match to TRBD1. The germline V gene has CDR1 MDHEN and CDR2 SYDVKM. V shed 6 bases and J 8 bases; nucleotides not matched to a gene: 10. CDR3 length equals 14 residues. The DNA of the CDR3 is TGTGCCAGCAGCAAAGGGGGCGCGATGGATGAGCAGTTCTTC. It translates to CASSKGGAMDEQFF.

The chain combines TRBV10-3 with TRBJ2-3; TRBD2 matches 12 bases. CDR3 length: 17 residues. The V segment lost 4 bases and the J segment 3 bases; nucleotides outside the gene matches: 8. Germline V gene data show CDR1 as ENHRY and CDR2 as SYGVKD. The CDR3 reads CAISALAGGPSTDTQYF. The CDR3 DNA reads TGTGCCATCAGTGCCCTAGCGGGGGGGCCGAGTACAGATACGCAGTATTTT.

This clone was found once. V usage is TRBV6-2 or TRBV6-3 and J usage is TRBJ1-2; D call uncertain. The CDR3 consists of 16 residues. With 3 bases removed from V and 8 bases from J, the gap between germline ends came to 22 bases. The germline gives CDR1 MNHEY, CDR2 SVGEGT. CDR3 sequence: CASSYPGLQAAGGYTF. As DNA, the CDR3 is TGTGCCAGCAGTTATCCCGGCCTCCAGGCCGCCGGAGGCTACACCTTC.

The chain joins TRBV24-1 to TRBJ2-7; 8 bases align to TRBD1. The V segment lost 12 bases and the J segment 0 bases; nucleotides outside the gene matches: 12. The CDR3 is 15 residues long. Germline CDR1 reads KGHDR; CDR2 reads SFDVKD. CDR3 sequence reads: CASRAGTGDSYEQYF. The CDR3 DNA is TGTGCCTCACGTGCCGGGACAGGAGACTCCTACGAGCAGTACTTC.

The CDR3 protein is CASSPGQGGWGNQPQHF. The DNA for the CDR3 is TGTGCCAGCTCACCCGGACAGGGGGGGTGGGGCAATCAGCCCCAGCATTTT. The chain has TRBV18 and TRBJ1-5; 10 bases match TRBD1. The trim removed 3 bases at V and 2 bases at J, leaving 7 bases unmatched. The CDR3 spans 17 residues. The germline V gene encodes CDR1 KGHSH and CDR2 LQKENI.

The rearrangement links TRBV28 to TRBJ2-6; no reliable D call. The CDR3 spans 14 residues. CDR1 is MDHEN, CDR2 SYDVKM, per germline. V was pared by 3 bases and J by 1 base, with 4 bases between. The CDR3 region has the DNA TGTGCCAGCAGTTTGTCTTCTGGGGCCAACGTCCTGACTTTC. It encodes CASSLSSGANVLTF.